The T cell receptor (beta chain) described here comes from a study of blood T cells in healthy people across ages (dated by TCRdb to between 2014 and 2017). Describing the broader study: In model experiments, template switching captured about one uniquely barcoded TCR beta cDNA molecule for every two T cells. The study measured age-related changes in TCR beta repertoire diversity using deep sequencing normalized with unique cDNA molecular identifiers. The donors were split into four age groups: young (average 16 years), middle-aged (39), aged (62) and long-lived (82). To avoid experimental bias, donors of different ages were spread randomly across the sequencing lanes. The study analyzed two additional independent replicas of 1 million unique cDNA reads from the same blood draw for two donors, one aged 18 to 30 and one aged 80 or older. The full study reports these points: Because the CMV infection status of the donors was unknown, age-related changes in expanded clonotypes may potentially have been confounded. As age increased, observed TCR beta diversity per million T cells dropped in a roughly linear way, and a significant reduction was already evident by age 40. There was a strong correlation between observed TCR beta diversity and the percentage of naive T cells measured by flow cytometry. Bulk unsorted PBMC profiling prevented conclusive comparison of naive and antigen-experienced compartments. Estimates of total diversity from one million sequenced T cells were regarded as lower bounds and underestimates. Compared with the aged group, more naive CD4+ T cells, fewer expanded clones and increased TCR diversity were shown by the long-lived group, suggesting age selection.

This clonotype was detected only a few times. Its antigen specificity is not known. The input lacks base qualities; no much larger clone sits a single base away. The donors were 40 or so Caucasian individuals from Russia, aged roughly 6 to 100 years, who were systemically healthy. Each donor gave about 9.2 milliliters of peripheral blood, drawn into EDTA-treated Vacutainer tubes. Ficoll-Paque density-gradient centrifugation was used to isolate PBMCs, with at least 7 million per sample. Total RNA, at least 6 micrograms per sample, was extracted from PBMCs with Trizol reagent. For every donor, flow cytometry on a PBMC aliquot measured the percentage of naive CD45RAhigh/CD27high T cells. The CDR3, cysteine through phenylalanine, is 18 amino acids long. The DNA shown is the 54-base CDR3, in frame from base 1. The germline V gene specifies SGHTA as CDR1 and FQGNSA as CDR2. The junction shows trimming of 1 base on V and 0 bases on J, plus 16 bases between the germline ends.

The library was built by means of 5' RACE. Sequencing used an Illumina HiSeq 2500. A second 7 to 11 cycle PCR used a sample-barcoded 5' primer and a J-beta primer mix. Each TCR beta cDNA molecule received a unique molecular identifier from a template-switch 5' adaptor carrying 12 random nucleotides. Each sample yielded at least 2.5 million CDR3-containing paired-end reads. First-strand cDNA was synthesized from all RNA with the Mint cDNA synthesis kit, primed by a TRBC-specific oligonucleotide. All cDNA was treated with uracil-DNA glycosylase and then went through a first 18-cycle PCR with the universal primers M1SS and BC2_uni_R. The authors' analysis ran thus. Each sample was normalized by randomly selecting 1 million high-quality reads, each carrying a distinct molecular identifier. Instead of being binned into consensus sequences, reads with shared molecular identifiers were discarded. MiTCR, with a Q25 quality threshold and the strictest error-elimination algorithm, was used for CDR3 identification, clonotype clustering and error correction. A nonparametric unseen species model using Euler transformation provided a lower-bound estimate of total TCR beta diversity. TCRdb itself trimmed the public reads at Q25 with fastp, ran MiXCR and retained productive beta chains. Each CDR3 protein appears once, grouped with its most common genes and DNA. TCRdb, not the authors, supplied the V and J calls. Here the sample has hundreds of thousands of distinct CDR3 sequences; about 37% occur a single time. The top ten clones comprise over 10% of the sample.

The sequencing input was blood. The rearrangement combines TRBV7-2 with TRBJ2-4; TRBD1 might be the D gene, on 6 matching bases. The TCR comes from a young man in good health. The encoded CDR3 is CASSLVGQSRLAKNIQYF. The nucleotides read TGTGCCAGCAGCTTAGTAGGACAGTCGAGACTAGCCAAAAACATTCAGTACTTC.